The sequence of this TCR beta chain was determined in a study of T cell responses to AZD1222 COVID-19 vaccine. Overall study findings and caveats: Seropositive status at baseline applied to only a handful of AZD1222 recipients. Breadth and depth of Spike-specific TCRs rose after two AZD1222 doses.

V shed 3 bases and J shed 2 bases, with 10 bases lying between them. Per the germline V gene, CDR1 is MRHNA and CDR2 is SNTAGT. This CDR3 is 14 amino acids long. TCRdb's copy holds only in-frame clones and misses some; the assay was immunoSEQ multiplex PCR. The repertoire consists of roughly 97,000 clones, with 70% to 90% occurring once and the leading ten covering around 20%. Details on this clone: Its target is unknown.

The clonotype was recovered from an adult in good health. The specimen was peripheral blood, collected on day 0 of AZD1222 vaccination. The chain has TRBV6-4 and TRBJ1-2; a possible D gene is TRBD1 (6 bases). This CDR3 is CASSEDRTNYGYTF. Here the CDR3 DNA reads TGTGCCAGCAGTGAAGACAGGACAAACTATGGCTACACCTTC.